This T cell receptor beta chain was captured by sequencing in a study of blood T cell repertoires in COVID-19. Libraries were prepared by immunoSEQ multiplex PCR; TCRdb keeps only in-frame clonotypes and omits some of them. Altogether 15,000 to 20,000 clones are present, around 80% being singletons, with the ten largest covering approximately 15%. CDR1 and CDR2 (germline): SGHNT, YYREEE (reference sequence). This CDR3 is 14 amino acids long. Trimming stripped 0 bases from V and 1 base from J, with 5 bases between. Sequenced material: peripheral blood. The sequence came from a man aged 35 to 55 with active or convalescent COVID-19. This chain joins TRBV5-4 and TRBJ1-3; tentatively, D is TRBD1 (5 bases). This CDR3 is CASSLEGSGNTIYF. The CDR3 nucleotides are TGTGCCAGCAGCTTGGAGGGGTCTGGAAACACCATATATTTT.